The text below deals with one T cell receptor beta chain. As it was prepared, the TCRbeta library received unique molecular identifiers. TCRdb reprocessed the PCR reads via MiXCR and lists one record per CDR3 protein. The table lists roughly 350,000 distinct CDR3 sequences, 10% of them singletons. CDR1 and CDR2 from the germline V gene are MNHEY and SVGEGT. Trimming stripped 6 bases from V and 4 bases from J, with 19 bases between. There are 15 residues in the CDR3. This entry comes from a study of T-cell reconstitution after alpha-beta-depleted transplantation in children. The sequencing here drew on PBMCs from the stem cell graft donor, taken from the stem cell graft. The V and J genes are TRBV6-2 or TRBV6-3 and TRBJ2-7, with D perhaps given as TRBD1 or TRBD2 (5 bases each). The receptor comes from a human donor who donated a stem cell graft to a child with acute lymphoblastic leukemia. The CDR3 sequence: CASSQGTLGAYEQYF. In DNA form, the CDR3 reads TGTGCCAGCAGCCAAGGGACCCTTGGGGCGTACGAGCAGTACTTC.